Included here is one TCR beta chain sequence, with context. Its target is not known. CD4+ T cells from unexposed donors were obtained before the COVID-19 pandemic (2011-2018). The sample belongs to a study of CD4 T cells in relation to SARS-CoV-2 and coronaviruses. General study points: No donor gave both pre-pandemic and post-infection samples.

The repertoire was sequenced with immunoSEQ multiplex PCR; TCRdb's copy has only in-frame clones and lacks some. The table lists approximately 70,000 clones, over 85% of them singletons. This CDR3 spans 17 amino acids. Germline values: CDR1 MNHNS, CDR2 SASEGT. Trimming removed 3 bases from V and 10 bases from J; junction bases left unmatched: 10. This TCR was recovered from a human donor in good health. Sequences were obtained from naive CD4+ T cells from PBMCs. As to subset: naive CD4+ T cells isolated by negative enrichment. The chain has TRBV6-1 and TRBJ1-6; 12 bases agree with TRBD1. The CDR3 here is CASSEGTGGVVGSPLHF. The CDR3 DNA sequence: TGTGCCAGCAGTGAGGGGACAGGGGGCGTGGTAGGATCACCCCTCCACTTT.